Listed here is a single T cell receptor beta chain. The antigen is not known. Reverse transcription of all isolated RNA meant that expressed TCRB transcripts were sequenced. Repertoires were generated with immunoSEQ multiplex PCR, while TCRdb's copy carries only in-frame clones and drops some. The data hold around 710,000 clones, with 9.5% to 15% observed a single time. The sample is drawn from a study of beta chain features in type 1 diabetes. Study outcomes and limitations: A moderate, significant TCRB CDR3 shortening appeared in type 1 diabetes across four CD4+ subsets.

The CDR3 totals 14 residues. V was cut by 4 bases and J by 7 bases, with 17 bases left in between. CDR1 SGDLS and CDR2 YYNGEE come from the germline V gene. Sequencing was carried out using naive CD4+ T cells from blood. This rearrangement joins TRBV9 to TRBJ2-5; maybe TRBD1 (5 bases). This TCR was sampled from a man in his thirties or forties with type 1 diabetes. The CDR3: CASSPLEARATQYF. In DNA, the CDR3 is TGTGCCAGCAGCCCCCTTGAAGCCAGGGCGACCCAGTACTTC.